The 19 T cell receptor beta chains below were found in one sample sequenced in a study of shared clonotypes between healthy human individuals. Libraries were prepared by immunoSEQ multiplex PCR; TCRdb keeps only in-frame clonotypes and omits some of them. There are more than 2 million clones in the sample; approximately 96% occur only once, and over 0.1% lies in the top ten. Sequencing was performed on naive CD4+ T cells sorted from blood. The sample's subset: CD45RA+ positively selected. These receptors all come from a man aged 18-30 years in good health.

The chain carries TRBV6-5 and TRBJ1-4; D is ambiguous. The germline V gene has CDR1 MNHEY and CDR2 SVGAGI. There are 12 residues in the CDR3. V lost 6 bases and J 3 bases, leaving 5 bases between the germline ends. CDR3 sequence (DNA): TGTGCCAGCAGGGACCCTAATGAAAAACTGTTTTTT. Translation gives CASRDPNEKLFF.

The V call is TRBV29-1, the J call TRBJ1-1; no definite D call. This CDR3 is 14 amino acids long. The V and J ends lost 4 bases and 0 bases respectively, with 12 bases between them. Germline values: CDR1 SQVTM, CDR2 ANQGSEA. The CDR3 here is CSVGYVALNTEAFF. In nucleotides, the CDR3 is TGCAGCGTTGGGTACGTAGCACTGAACACTGAAGCTTTCTTT.

Details on this clone: This sample also contains other DNA sequences that code for the same CDR3. V usage is TRBV6-5 and J usage is TRBJ1-1; D not certain. Germline values: CDR1 MNHEY, CDR2 SVGAGI. V lost 3 bases to trimming and J lost 4 bases, with 9 bases between them. CDR3 size: 13 residues. In nucleotides, the CDR3 is TGTGCCAGCAGTTATCTCGGAGGCACTGAAGCTTTCTTT. It codes for CASSYLGGTEAFF.

To note about this clone: This sample includes further DNA sequences coding for the same CDR3. The chain has TRBV5-1 and TRBJ2-2; 12 bases match TRBD2. CDR1 SGHRS and CDR2 YFSETQ come from the germline V gene. After removal of 3 bases from V and 8 bases from J, the junction contained 8 bases not matched to a gene. The CDR3 runs to 16 residues. DNA for the CDR3: TGCGCCAGCAGCTCGGGGACTAGCGGGCTGACGGGGGAGCTGTTTTTT. Translating it yields CASSSGTSGLTGELFF.

The count of this clone is one. The V gene is TRBV5-3, the J gene TRBJ1-4, with D perhaps matching TRBD1 (5 bases). TRBV5-3 is identified as an open reading frame with a role that is uncertain. The CDR3 is made up of 14 amino acids. V dropped 5 bases and J dropped 4 bases, with 12 bases sitting between them. The chain's CDR3 is CARSLGLINEKLFF. CDR3 in DNA: TGTGCCAGAAGTCTGGGACTGATTAATGAAAAACTGTTTTTT.

V is TRBV5-1 and J is TRBJ1-1; the D gene is possibly TRBD1 (5 bases). The CDR3 contains 13 residues. With 1 base removed from V and 3 bases from J, the gap between germline ends came to 7 bases. The germline V gene encodes CDR1 SGHRS and CDR2 YFSETQ. The CDR3 reads CASSLMGDTEAFF. The DNA of the CDR3 is TGCGCCAGCAGCTTGATGGGGGACACTGAAGCTTTCTTT.

V gene TRBV27 combines with J gene TRBJ1-4, with D possibly TRBD1 on 5 matching bases. The CDR3 length is 15 residues. V lost 6 bases, J lost 3 bases, and 14 bases lay in between. Germline CDR1 is MNHEY and CDR2 is SMNVEV (reference sequence). CDR3 region: CASSRALGANEKLFF. DNA of the CDR3: TGTGCCAGCAGCAGGGCCTTGGGAGCTAATGAAAAACTGTTTTTT.

The V gene is TRBV19, the J gene TRBJ2-5, with 7 positions matching TRBD1. Germline V gene sequence: CDR1 LNHDA, CDR2 SQIVND (reference sequence). The CDR3 is 15 amino acids. The V and J ends lost 4 bases and 4 bases, in that order; junction bases with no gene match: 9. CDR3 DNA sequence: TGTGCCAGTAGTACCGGATCCTACAGGGGAGAGACCCAGTACTTC. It encodes CASSTGSYRGETQYF.

V gene TRBV4-1 combines with J gene TRBJ2-1; D ambiguous. The ends were cut back, 4 bases at V and 5 bases at J, with 24 bases in the middle. Germline V gives CDR1 MGHRA, CDR2 YSYEKL. CDR3 size: 18 residues. The CDR3 region has the DNA TGCGCCAGCAGCCTTCTTGTACCAAAACAGAAGGCTGACAATGAGCAGTTCTTC. It yields the protein CASSLLVPKQKADNEQFF.

V is TRBV30 and J is TRBJ1-2; tentatively, D is TRBD1 (6 bases). The germline V gene has CDR1 GTSNPN and CDR2 SVGIG (reference sequence). Between the trimmed V and J ends, which lost 5 bases and 8 bases, there was a span of 18 bases. The CDR3 spans 13 residues. The CDR3 spells CAWGGAPRQGYTF. The CDR3 DNA reads as TGTGCCTGGGGGGGGGCCCCCCGGCAAGGCTACACCTTC.

The chain links TRBV7-8 to TRBJ1-2; D is undetermined. Germline CDR1 reads SGHVS; CDR2 reads FQNEAQ. The CDR3 length is 15 residues. V was cut by 1 base and J by 5 bases, with 14 bases left in between. This chain's CDR3 is CASSLGMVSQYGYTF. CDR3 in DNA: TGTGCCAGCAGCTTAGGAATGGTTAGTCAGTATGGCTACACCTTC.

The rearrangement joins TRBV28 to TRBJ2-2; D unclear. The CDR3 contains 14 residues. The ends were cut back, 5 bases at V and 4 bases at J, with 11 bases in the middle. Germline V gene data show CDR1 as MDHEN and CDR2 as SYDVKM. The CDR3 sequence: CASSAYHSTGELFF. For the CDR3, the DNA is TGTGCCAGCAGTGCCTATCACTCCACCGGGGAGCTGTTTTTT.

This clone has just one count. V usage is TRBV11-2 and J usage is TRBJ2-3; the D gene is possibly TRBD1 (6 bases). Germline CDR1 and CDR2: SGHAT and FQNNGV. This CDR3 region has 15 residues. Trimming cost V 1 base and J 5 bases, with 13 bases left between them. CDR3 amino acids: CASSLAGAAIDTQYF. Written as DNA, the CDR3 is TGTGCCAGCAGCTTAGCAGGGGCCGCTATAGATACGCAGTATTTT.

This clone was recorded only once. The V gene is TRBV18, the J gene TRBJ2-5; 8 bases agree with TRBD1. Germline lookup yields CDR1 KGHSH and CDR2 LQKENI. The V gene end was trimmed by 4 bases and the J gene end by 1 base; junction bases not matched to a gene: 2. The CDR3 has 14 residues. The CDR3 sequence: CASSQQGGQETQYF. The CDR3 DNA reads TGTGCCAGCTCACAACAGGGGGGCCAAGAGACCCAGTACTTC.

The chain employs TRBV11-2 and TRBJ2-5; 10 bases map to TRBD2. The V segment lost 7 bases and the J segment 1 base; nucleotides outside the gene matches: 3. Germline V gene lookup returns CDR1 SGHAT and CDR2 FQNNGV. This CDR3 region has 14 residues. The DNA of the CDR3 is TGTGCCAGCACCTGGACTAGCGGCCAAGAGACCCAGTACTTC. Amino acid sequence: CASTWTSGQETQYF.

V usage is TRBV11-3 and J usage is TRBJ2-1; 9 bases agree with TRBD2. The CDR3 is 15 amino acids. The trim removed 3 bases at V and 4 bases at J, leaving 4 bases unmatched. Germline V gene data show CDR1 as SGHNT and CDR2 as YENEEA. In DNA, the CDR3 is TGTGCCAGCAGCTTTAGCGGGAGCCATTACAATGAGCAGTTCTTC. Translating gives CASSFSGSHYNEQFF.

For the CDR3, the DNA is TGTGCCAGCAGCCACGTGGGGGCGGTAGCGAGCGATACGCAGTATTTT. Translating gives CASSHVGAVASDTQYF. The genes are TRBV6-6 and TRBJ2-3; perhaps TRBD1 as D (6 bases). The V gene lost 6 bases and the J gene lost 6 bases, with 22 bases spanning the gap. The CDR3 runs to 16 residues. Germline V CDR1 and CDR2: MNHNY, SVGAGI (reference sequence).

As regards this clone: Germline is not matched at one junction end, which may reflect a read error. The CDR3 protein is CASSLSGGGAWETQYF. The CDR3 DNA reads TGTGCTAGCAGCTTATCTGGCGGGGGGGCTTGGGAGACCCAGTACTTC. The chain uses TRBV7-7 and TRBJ2-5; TRBD2 matches at 9 bases. Germline CDR1 and CDR2: SSHAT and FNYEAQ (reference sequence). This CDR3 region has 16 residues.

J is TRBJ2-7 and V is TRBV19; tentative D call: TRBD1 (5 bases). Trimming shortened V by 5 bases and J by 5 bases, and 10 bases separated the two germline ends. Germline V gene lookup returns CDR1 LNHDA and CDR2 SQIVND (reference sequence). The CDR3 runs 12 residues. The DNA for the CDR3 is TGTGCCAGTAGTTCCAGGGTCCACGAGCAGTACTTC. This sequence encodes CASSSRVHEQYF.